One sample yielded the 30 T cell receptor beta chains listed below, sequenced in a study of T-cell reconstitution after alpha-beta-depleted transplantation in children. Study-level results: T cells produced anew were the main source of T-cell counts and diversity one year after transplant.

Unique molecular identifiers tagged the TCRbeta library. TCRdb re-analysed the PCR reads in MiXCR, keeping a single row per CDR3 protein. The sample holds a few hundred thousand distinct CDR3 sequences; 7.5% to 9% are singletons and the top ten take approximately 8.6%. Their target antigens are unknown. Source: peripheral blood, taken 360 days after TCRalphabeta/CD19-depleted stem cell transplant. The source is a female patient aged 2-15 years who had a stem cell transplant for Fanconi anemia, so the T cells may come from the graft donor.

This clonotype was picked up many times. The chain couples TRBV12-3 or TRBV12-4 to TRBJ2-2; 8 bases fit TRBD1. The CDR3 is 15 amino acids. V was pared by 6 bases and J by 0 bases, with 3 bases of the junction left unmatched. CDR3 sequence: CASRRTGTNTGELFF. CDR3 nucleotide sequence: TGTGCCAGCAGACGGACAGGGACGAACACCGGGGAGCTGTTTTTT.

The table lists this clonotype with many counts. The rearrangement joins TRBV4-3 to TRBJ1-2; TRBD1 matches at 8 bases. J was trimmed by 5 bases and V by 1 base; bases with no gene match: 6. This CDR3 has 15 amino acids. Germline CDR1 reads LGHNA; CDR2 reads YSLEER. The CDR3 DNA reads TGCGCCAGCAGCCAAGGAACGCAGGGGGCATATGGCTACACCTTC. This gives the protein CASSQGTQGAYGYTF.

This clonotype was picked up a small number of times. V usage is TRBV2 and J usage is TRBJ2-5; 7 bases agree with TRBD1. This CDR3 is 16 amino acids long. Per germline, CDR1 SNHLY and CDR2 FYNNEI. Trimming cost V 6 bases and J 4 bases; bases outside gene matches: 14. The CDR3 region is CASSANQRGRIETQYF. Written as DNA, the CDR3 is TGTGCCAGCAGCGCTAATCAGAGGGGGCGAATAGAGACCCAGTACTTC.

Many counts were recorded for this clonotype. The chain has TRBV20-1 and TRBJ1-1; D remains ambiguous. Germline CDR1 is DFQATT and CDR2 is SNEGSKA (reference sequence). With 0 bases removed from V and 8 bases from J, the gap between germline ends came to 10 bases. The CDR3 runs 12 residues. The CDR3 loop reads CSARDRLREAFF. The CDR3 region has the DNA TGCAGTGCTAGAGATAGATTGAGGGAAGCTTTCTTT.

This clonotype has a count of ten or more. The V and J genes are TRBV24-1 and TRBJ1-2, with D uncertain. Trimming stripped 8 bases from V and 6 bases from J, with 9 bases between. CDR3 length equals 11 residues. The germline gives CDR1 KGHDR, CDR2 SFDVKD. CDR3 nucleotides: TGTGCCACCAACGGTCCCAATGGCTACACCTTC. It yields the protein CATNGPNGYTF.

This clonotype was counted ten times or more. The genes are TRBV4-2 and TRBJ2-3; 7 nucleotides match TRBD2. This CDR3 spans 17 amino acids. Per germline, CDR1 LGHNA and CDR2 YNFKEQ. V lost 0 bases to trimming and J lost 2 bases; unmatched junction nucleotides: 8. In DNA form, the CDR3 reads TGTGCCAGCAGCCAAGATCGGGCGGGGGTCTACACAGATACGCAGTATTTT. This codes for CASSQDRAGVYTDTQYF.

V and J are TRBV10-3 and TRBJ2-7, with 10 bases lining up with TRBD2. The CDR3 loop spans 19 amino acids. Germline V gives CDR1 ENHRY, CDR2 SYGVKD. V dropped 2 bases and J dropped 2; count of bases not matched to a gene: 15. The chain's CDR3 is CAISEPRRESGRGPYEQYF. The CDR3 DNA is TGTGCCATCAGTGAGCCGAGGAGGGAAAGCGGGAGGGGCCCCTACGAGCAGTACTTC.

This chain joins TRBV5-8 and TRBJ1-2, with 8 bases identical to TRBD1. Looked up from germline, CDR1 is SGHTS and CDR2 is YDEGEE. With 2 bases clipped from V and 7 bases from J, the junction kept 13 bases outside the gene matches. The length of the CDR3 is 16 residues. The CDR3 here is CASSFGDRILPSGYTF. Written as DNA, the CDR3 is TGTGCCAGCAGCTTCGGGGACAGGATTCTTCCCTCTGGCTACACCTTC.

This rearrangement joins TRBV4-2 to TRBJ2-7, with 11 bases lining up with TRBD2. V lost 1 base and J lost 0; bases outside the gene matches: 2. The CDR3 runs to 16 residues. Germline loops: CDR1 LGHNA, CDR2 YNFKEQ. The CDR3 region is CASSQGLAGSSYEQYF. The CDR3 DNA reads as TGTGCCAGCAGCCAAGGACTAGCGGGGAGCTCCTACGAGCAGTACTTC.

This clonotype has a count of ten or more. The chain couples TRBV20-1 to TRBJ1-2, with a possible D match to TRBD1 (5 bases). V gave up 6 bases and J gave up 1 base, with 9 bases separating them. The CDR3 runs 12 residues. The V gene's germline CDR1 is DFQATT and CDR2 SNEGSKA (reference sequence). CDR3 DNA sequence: TGCAGTGCCGTGACAGATAACTATGGCTACACCTTC. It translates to CSAVTDNYGYTF.

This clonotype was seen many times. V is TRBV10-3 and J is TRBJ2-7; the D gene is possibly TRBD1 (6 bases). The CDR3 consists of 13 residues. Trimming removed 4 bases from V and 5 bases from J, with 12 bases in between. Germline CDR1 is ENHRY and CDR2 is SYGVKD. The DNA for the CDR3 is TGTGCCATCAGTGCTGGACAGAACCACGAGCAGTACTTC. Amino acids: CAISAGQNHEQYF.

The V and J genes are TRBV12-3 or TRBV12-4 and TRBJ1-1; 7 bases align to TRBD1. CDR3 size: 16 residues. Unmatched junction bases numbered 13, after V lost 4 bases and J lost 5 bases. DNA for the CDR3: TGTGCCAGCAGTTCCAGAGACAGGGTAATGGAGACTGAAGCTTTCTTT. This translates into CASSSRDRVMETEAFF.

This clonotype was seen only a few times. The CDR3 loop reads CASSPLGTGLIYEQYF. CDR3 nucleotide sequence: TGTGCCAGCTCACCACTTGGTACAGGGCTTATCTACGAGCAGTACTTC. The J gene is TRBJ2-7, the V gene TRBV18; weak D call: TRBD1 (6 bases). This CDR3 comprises 16 residues. Germline CDR1 reads KGHSH; CDR2 reads LQKENI. V dropped 1 base and J dropped 3 bases, with 16 bases sitting between them.

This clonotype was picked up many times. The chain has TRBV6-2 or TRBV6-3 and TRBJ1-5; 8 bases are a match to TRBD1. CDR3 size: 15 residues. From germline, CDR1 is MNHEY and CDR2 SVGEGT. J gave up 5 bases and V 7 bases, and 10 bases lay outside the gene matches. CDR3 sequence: CASTLGQGVYQPQHF. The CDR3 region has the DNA TGTGCCAGCACCCTTGGACAGGGTGTGTATCAGCCCCAGCATTTT.

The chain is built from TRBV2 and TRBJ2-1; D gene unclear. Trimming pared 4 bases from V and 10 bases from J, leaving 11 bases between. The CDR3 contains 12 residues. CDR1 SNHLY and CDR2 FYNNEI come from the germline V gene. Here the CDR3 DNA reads TGTGCCAGCAGTGCCCCATCGGAGGAGCAGTTCTTC. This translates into CASSAPSEEQFF.

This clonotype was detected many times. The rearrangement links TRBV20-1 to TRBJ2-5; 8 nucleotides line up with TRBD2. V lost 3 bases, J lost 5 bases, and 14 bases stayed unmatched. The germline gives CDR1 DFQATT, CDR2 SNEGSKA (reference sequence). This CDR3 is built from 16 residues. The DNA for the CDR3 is TGCAGTGCTAGTATGGCGGGGGGAGGTCTGAGGGAGACCCAGTACTTC. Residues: CSASMAGGGLRETQYF.

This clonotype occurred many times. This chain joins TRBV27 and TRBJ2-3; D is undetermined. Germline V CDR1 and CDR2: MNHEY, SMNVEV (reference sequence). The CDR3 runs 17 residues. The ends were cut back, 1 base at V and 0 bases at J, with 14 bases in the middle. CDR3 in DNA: TGTGCCAGCAGTTTATATGGGGTCACTATGAGCACAGATACGCAGTATTTT. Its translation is CASSLYGVTMSTDTQYF.

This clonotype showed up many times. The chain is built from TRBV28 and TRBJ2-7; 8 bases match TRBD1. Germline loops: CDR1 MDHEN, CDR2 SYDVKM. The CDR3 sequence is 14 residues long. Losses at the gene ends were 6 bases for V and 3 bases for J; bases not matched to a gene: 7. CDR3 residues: CASSSGTGNYEQYV. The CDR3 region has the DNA TGTGCCAGCAGCTCCGGGACAGGCAACTACGAGCAGTACGTC.

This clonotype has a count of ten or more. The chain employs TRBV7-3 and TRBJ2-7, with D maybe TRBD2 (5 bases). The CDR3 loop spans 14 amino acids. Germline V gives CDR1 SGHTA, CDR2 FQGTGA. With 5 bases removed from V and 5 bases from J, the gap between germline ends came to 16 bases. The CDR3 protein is CASSQTASSDEQYF. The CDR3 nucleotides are TGTGCCAGCAGCCAGACGGCTAGCTCGGACGAGCAGTACTTC.

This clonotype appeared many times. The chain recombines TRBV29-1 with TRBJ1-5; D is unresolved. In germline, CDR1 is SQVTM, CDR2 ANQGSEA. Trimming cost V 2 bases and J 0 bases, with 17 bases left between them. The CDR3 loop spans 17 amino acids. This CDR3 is CSVERVRITSSNQPQHF. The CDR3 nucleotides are TGCAGCGTTGAACGGGTCAGGATTACATCTAGCAATCAGCCCCAGCATTTT.

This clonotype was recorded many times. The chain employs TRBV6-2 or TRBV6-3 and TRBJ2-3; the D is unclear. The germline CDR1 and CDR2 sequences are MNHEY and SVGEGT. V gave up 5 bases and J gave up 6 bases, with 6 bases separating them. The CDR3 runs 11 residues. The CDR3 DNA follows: TGTGCCAGCAGTCTCTATGATACGCAGTATTTT. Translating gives CASSLYDTQYF.

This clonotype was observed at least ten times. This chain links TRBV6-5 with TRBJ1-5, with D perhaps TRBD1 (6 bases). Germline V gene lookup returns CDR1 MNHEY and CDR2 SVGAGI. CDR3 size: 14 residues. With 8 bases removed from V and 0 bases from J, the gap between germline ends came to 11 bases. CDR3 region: CASGQPYSNQPQHF. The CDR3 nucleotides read TGTGCCAGCGGACAGCCCTATAGCAATCAGCCCCAGCATTTT.

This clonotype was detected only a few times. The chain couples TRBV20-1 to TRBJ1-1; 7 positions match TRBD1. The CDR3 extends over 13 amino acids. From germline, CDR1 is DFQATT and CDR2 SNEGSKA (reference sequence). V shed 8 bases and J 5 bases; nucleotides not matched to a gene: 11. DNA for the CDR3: TGCAGTATAGAAGGGGGCGCGACGACTGAAGCTTTCTTT. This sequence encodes CSIEGGATTEAFF.

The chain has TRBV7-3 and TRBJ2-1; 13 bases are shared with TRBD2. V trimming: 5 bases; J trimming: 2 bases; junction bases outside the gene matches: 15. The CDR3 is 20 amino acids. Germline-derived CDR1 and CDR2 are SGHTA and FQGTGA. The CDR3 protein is CASSPRGQGGTSGTYNEQFF. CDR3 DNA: TGTGCCAGCAGCCCTCGAGGACAGGGGGGGACTAGCGGGACCTACAATGAGCAGTTCTTC.

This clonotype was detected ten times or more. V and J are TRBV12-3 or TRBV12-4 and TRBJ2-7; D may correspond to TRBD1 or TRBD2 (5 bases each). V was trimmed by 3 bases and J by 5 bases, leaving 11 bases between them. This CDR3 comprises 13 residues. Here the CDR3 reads CASSFSWDHEQYF. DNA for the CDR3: TGTGCCAGCAGTTTCTCTTGGGACCACGAGCAGTACTTC.

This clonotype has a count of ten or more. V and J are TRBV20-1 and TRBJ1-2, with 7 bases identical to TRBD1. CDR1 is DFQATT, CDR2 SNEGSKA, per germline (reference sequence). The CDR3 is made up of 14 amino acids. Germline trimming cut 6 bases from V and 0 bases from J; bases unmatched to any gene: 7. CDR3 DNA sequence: TGCAGTGCAATTAGGGACAGCTCTAACTATGGCTACACCTTC. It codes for CSAIRDSSNYGYTF.

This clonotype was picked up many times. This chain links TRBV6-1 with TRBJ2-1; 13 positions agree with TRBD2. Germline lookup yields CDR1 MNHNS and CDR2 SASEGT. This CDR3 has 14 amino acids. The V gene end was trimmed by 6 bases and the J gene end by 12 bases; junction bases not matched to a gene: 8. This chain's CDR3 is CASRMGLAGWGQFF. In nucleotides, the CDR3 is TGTGCCAGCAGGATGGGACTAGCGGGGTGGGGGCAGTTCTTC.

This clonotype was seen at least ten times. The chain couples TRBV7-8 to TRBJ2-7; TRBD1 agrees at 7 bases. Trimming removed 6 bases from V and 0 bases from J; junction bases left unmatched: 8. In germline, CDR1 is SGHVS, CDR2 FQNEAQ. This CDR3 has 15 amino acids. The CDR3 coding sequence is TGTGCCAGCAGTCCCGGGACAGTTAGCTCCTACGAGCAGTACGTC. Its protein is CASSPGTVSSYEQYV.

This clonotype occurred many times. This CDR3 is CASSPGRYDYGYTF. CDR3 nucleotides: TGTGCCAGCTCACCGGGCAGGTACGACTATGGCTACACCTTC. The V and J genes are TRBV18 and TRBJ1-2; D uncertain. The CDR3 extends over 14 amino acids. Germline V lookup: CDR1 KGHSH, CDR2 LQKENI. V gave up 3 bases and J gave up 3 bases, with 11 bases separating them. Full variable domain (outside the CDR3, taken from reference TRBV18 and TRBJ1-2): NAGVMQNPRHLVRRRGQEARLRCSPMKGHSHVYWYRQLPEEGLKFMVYLQKENIIDESGMPKERFSAEFPKEGPSILRIQQVVRGDSAAYFCASSPGRYDYGYTFGSGTRLTVV.

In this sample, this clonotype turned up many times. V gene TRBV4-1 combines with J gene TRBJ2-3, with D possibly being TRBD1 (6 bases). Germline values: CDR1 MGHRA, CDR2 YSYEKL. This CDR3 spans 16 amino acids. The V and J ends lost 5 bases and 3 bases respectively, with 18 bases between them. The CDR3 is CASSRPGHGRTDTQYF. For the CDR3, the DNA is TGCGCCAGCAGCAGACCGGGACATGGGAGAACAGATACGCAGTATTTT.